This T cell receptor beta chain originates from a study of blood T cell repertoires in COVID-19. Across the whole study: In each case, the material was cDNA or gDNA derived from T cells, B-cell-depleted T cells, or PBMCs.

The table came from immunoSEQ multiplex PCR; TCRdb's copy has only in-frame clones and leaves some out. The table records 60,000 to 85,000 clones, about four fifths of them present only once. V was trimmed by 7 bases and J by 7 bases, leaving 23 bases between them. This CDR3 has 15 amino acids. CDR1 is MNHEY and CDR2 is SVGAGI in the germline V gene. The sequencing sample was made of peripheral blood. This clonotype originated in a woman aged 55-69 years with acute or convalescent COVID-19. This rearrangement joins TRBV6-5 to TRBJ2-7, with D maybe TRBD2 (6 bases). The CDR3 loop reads CASKSTGTSGREQYF. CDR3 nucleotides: TGTGCCAGCAAGTCAACCGGGACCTCTGGGAGGGAGCAGTACTTC.